This TCR beta chain was identified in a study of T cells of healthy individuals. Trimming pared 5 bases from V and 4 bases from J, leaving 11 bases between. The CDR3 runs to 13 residues. Germline V lookup: CDR1 SGHDN, CDR2 FVKESK. Using its own MiXCR run on the 5' RACE reads, TCRdb lists one record per CDR3 protein. This sample yields about 82,000 distinct CDR3 sequences, of which about 5% are seen a single time; roughly 7.1% belongs to the top ten. The source of this sequence is a female donor in good health. V usage is TRBV14 and J usage is TRBJ1-2; a possible D gene is TRBD1 (6 bases). CDR3 sequence reads: CASSYREGYGYTF. CDR3 coding DNA: TGTGCCAGCAGCTACAGGGAGGGCTATGGCTACACCTTC.